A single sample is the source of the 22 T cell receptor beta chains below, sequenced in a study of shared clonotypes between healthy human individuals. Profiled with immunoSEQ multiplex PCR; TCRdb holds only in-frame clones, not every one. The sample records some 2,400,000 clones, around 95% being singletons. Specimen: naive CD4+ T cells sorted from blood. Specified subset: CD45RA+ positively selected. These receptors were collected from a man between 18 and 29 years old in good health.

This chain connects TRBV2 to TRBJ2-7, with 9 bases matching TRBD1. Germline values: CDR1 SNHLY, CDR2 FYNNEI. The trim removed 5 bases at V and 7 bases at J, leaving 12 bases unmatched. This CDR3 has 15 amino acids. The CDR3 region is CASSQPGQGSQEQYF. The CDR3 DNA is TGTGCCAGCAGTCAGCCGGGACAGGGATCGCAAGAGCAGTACTTC.

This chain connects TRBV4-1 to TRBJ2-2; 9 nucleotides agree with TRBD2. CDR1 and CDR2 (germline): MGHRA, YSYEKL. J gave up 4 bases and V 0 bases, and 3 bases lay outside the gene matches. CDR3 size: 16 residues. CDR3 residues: CASSQEGLAFTGELFF. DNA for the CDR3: TGCGCCAGCAGCCAAGAGGGACTAGCTTTCACCGGGGAGCTGTTTTTT.

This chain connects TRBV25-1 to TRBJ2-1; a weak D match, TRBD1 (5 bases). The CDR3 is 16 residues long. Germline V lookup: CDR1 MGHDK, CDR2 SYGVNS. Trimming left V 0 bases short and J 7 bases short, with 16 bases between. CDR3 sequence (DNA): TGTGCCAGCAGTGAATATGAACGGCTGGCAGGGAATGAGCAGTTCTTC. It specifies CASSEYERLAGNEQFF.

In DNA form, the CDR3 reads TGCGCCAGCAGACCCTCCTACGAGCAGTACTTC. This gives the protein CASRPSYEQYF. The genes are TRBV10-1 and TRBJ2-7; D not resolved. The germline V gene has CDR1 WNHNN and CDR2 SYGVQD (reference sequence). CDR3 length: 11 amino acids. The germline V and J ends were trimmed by 6 bases and 0 bases, with 3 bases remaining between them.

DNA of the CDR3: TGTGCCAGCAGGGGGGGACGGGACACTTTCACAGATACGCAGTATTTT. This encodes CASRGGRDTFTDTQYF. The rearrangement joins TRBV5-4 to TRBJ2-3; the D gene could be TRBD1 or TRBD2 (6 bases each). Germline CDR1 SGHNT, CDR2 YYREEE (reference sequence). The CDR3 runs to 16 residues. The ends were cut back, 5 bases at V and 2 bases at J, with 18 bases in the middle. The whole variable domain, remainder taken from reference TRBV5-4 and TRBJ2-3, is ETGVTQSPTHLIKTRGQQVTLRCSSQSGHNTVSWYQQALGQGPQFIFQYYREEENGRGNFPPRFSGLQFPNYSSELNVNALELDDSALYLCASRGGRDTFTDTQYFGPGTRLTVL.

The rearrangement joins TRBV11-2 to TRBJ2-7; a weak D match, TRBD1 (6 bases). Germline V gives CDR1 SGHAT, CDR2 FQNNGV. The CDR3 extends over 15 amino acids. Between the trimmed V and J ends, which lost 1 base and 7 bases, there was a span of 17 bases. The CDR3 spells CASSLGGRGSREQYF. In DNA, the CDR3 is TGTGCCAGCAGCTTAGGAGGCAGGGGAAGCCGGGAGCAGTACTTC.

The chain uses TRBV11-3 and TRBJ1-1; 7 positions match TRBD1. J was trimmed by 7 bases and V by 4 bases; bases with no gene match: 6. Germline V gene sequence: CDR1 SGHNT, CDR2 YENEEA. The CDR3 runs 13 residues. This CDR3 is CASSSSPGGEAFF. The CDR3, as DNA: TGTGCCAGCAGCTCGTCCCCAGGGGGTGAAGCTTTCTTT.

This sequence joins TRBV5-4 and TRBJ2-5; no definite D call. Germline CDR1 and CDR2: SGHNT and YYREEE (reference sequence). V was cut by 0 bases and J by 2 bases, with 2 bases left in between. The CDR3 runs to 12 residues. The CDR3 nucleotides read TGTGCCAGCAGCTTGGTGCAAGAGACCCAGTACTTC. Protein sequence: CASSLVQETQYF.

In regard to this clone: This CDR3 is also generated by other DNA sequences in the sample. The CDR3 loop reads CASSLGQPYNEQFF. CDR3 nucleotides: TGTGCCAGCAGCTTGGGACAGCCCTACAATGAGCAGTTCTTC. The J gene is TRBJ2-1, the V gene TRBV5-4; a weak D match, TRBD1 (5 bases). The CDR3 consists of 14 residues. Germline loops: CDR1 SGHNT, CDR2 YYREEE (reference sequence). Trimming pared 0 bases from V and 2 bases from J, leaving 6 bases between.

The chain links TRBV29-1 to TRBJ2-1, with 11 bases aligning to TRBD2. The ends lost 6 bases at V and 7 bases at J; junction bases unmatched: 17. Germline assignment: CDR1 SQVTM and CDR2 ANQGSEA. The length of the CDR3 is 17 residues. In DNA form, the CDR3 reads TGCAGCGTAAAGGGACTAGCGGCACAACTCACTCAGAATGAGCAGTTCTTC. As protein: CSVKGLAAQLTQNEQFF.

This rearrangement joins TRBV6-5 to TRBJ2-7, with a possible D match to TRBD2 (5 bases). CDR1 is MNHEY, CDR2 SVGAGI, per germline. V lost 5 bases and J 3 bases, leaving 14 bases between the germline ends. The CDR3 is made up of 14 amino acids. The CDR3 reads CASSQYNRDYEQYF. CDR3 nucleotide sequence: TGTGCCAGCAGTCAGTACAACCGGGACTACGAGCAGTACTTC.

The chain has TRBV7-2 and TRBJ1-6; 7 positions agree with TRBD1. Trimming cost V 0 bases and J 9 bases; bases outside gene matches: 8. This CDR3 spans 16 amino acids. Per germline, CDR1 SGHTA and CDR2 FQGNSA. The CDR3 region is CASSLAGQGVGSPLHF. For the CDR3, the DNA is TGTGCCAGCAGCTTAGCCGGGCAGGGGGTAGGTTCACCCCTCCACTTT.

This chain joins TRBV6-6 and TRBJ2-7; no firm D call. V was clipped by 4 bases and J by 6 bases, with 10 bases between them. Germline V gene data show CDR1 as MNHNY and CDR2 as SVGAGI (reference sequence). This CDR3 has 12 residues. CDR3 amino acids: CASSSAPTEQYF. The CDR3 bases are TGTGCCAGCAGTTCCGCCCCTACCGAGCAGTACTTC.

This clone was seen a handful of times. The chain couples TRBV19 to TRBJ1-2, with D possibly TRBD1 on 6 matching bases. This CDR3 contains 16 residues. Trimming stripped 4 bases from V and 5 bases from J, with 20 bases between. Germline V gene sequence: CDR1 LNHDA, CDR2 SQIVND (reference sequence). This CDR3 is CASSNPGTPGRYGYTF. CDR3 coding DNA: TGTGCCAGTAGTAACCCCGGGACACCAGGCCGATATGGCTACACCTTC.

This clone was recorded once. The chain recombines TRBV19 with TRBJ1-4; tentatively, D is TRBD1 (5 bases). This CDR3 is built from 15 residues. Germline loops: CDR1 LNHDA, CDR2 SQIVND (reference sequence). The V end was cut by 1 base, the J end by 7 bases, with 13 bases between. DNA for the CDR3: TGTGCCAGTAGTATAGGGCCGGGACGAGGTGAAAAACTGTTTTTT. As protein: CASSIGPGRGEKLFF.

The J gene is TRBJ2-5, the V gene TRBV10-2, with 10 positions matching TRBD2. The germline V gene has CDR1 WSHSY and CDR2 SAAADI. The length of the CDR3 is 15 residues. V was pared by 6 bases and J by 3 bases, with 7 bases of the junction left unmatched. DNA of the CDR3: TGCGCCAGCAGCGGACAAGGACTAGCGGAAGAGACCCAGTACTTC. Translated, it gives CASSGQGLAEETQYF.

The CDR3 region has the DNA TGTGCCATCAGTGAGTCGGGACTAGCGGGGTCAGGTACGCAGTATTTT. Its translation is CAISESGLAGSGTQYF. The chain is built from TRBV10-3 and TRBJ2-3; 13 positions agree with TRBD2. This CDR3 is 16 amino acids long. Germline V lookup: CDR1 ENHRY, CDR2 SYGVKD. The junction had 5 bases not matched to a gene; V was cut back by 0 bases and J by 8 bases.

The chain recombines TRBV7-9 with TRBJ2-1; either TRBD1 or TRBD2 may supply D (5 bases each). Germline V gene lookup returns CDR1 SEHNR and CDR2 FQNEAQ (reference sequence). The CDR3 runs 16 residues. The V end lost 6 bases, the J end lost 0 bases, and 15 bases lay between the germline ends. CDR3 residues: CASSSGTPSSYNEQFF. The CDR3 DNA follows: TGTGCCAGCAGTTCCGGGACGCCGAGCTCCTACAATGAGCAGTTCTTC. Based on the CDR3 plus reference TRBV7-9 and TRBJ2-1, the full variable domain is DTGVSQNPRHKITKRGQNVTFRCDPISEHNRLYWYRQTLGQGPEFLTYFQNEAQLEKSRLLSDRFSAERPKGSFSTLEIQRTEQGDSAMYLCASSSGTPSSYNEQFFGPGTRLTVL.

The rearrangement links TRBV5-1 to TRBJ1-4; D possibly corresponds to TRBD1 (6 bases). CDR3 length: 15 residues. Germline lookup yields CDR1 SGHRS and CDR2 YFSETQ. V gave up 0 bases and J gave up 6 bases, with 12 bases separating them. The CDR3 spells CASSLETGTHEKLFF. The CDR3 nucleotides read TGCGCCAGCAGCTTGGAGACAGGAACCCATGAAAAACTGTTTTTT.

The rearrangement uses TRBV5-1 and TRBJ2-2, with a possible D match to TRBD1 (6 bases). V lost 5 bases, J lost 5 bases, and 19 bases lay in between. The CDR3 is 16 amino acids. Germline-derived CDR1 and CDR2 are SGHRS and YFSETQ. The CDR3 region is CASRGRGVSRTGELFF. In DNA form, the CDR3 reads TGCGCCAGCAGGGGCAGGGGCGTCAGTCGGACCGGGGAGCTGTTTTTT.

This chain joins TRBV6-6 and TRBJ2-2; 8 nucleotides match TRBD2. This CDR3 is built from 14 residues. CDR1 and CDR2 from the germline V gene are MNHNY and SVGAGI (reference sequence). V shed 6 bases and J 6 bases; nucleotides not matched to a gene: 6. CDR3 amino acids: CASRTGLEAGELFF. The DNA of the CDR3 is TGTGCCAGCAGGACGGGACTAGAGGCCGGGGAGCTGTTTTTT.

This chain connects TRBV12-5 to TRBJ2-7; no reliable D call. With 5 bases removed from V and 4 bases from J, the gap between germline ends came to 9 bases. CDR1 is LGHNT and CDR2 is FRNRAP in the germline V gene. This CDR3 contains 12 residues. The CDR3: CASGTLSYEQYF. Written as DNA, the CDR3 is TGTGCTAGTGGTACCCTTTCGTACGAGCAGTACTTC.